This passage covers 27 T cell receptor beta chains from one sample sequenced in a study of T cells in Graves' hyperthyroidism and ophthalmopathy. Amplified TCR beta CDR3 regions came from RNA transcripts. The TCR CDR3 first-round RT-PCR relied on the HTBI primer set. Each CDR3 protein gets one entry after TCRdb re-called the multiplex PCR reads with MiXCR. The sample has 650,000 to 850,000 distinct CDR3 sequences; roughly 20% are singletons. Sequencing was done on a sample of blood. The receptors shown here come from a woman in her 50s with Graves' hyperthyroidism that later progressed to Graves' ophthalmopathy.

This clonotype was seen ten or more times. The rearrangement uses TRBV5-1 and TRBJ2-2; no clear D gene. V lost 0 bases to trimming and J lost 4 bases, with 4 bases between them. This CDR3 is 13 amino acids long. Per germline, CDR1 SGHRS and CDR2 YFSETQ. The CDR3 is CASSLEATGELFF. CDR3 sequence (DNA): TGCGCCAGCAGCTTGGAAGCCACCGGGGAGCTGTTTTTT.

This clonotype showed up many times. CDR3 loop: CSASAGVFEAFF. The CDR3 DNA reads as TGCAGTGCTAGTGCAGGGGTTTTTGAAGCTTTCTTT. This chain connects TRBV20-1 to TRBJ1-1, with TRBD1 as a possible D gene (6 bases). CDR3 length equals 12 residues. The V gene lost 3 bases and the J gene lost 7 bases, with 12 bases spanning the gap. Germline lookup yields CDR1 DFQATT and CDR2 SNEGSKA (reference sequence).

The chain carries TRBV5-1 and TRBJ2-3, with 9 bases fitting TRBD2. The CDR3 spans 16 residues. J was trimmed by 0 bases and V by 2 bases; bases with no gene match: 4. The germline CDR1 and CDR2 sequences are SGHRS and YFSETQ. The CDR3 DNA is TGCGCCAGCAGCTTACGACTAGCGGCGAGCACAGATACGCAGTATTTT. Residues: CASSLRLAASTDTQYF.

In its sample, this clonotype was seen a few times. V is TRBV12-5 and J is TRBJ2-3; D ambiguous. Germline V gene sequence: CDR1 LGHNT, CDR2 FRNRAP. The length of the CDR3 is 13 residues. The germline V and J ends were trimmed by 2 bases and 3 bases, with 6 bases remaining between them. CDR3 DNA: TGTGCTAGTGGTTTGTCAGAGACAGATACGCAGTATTTT. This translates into CASGLSETDTQYF.

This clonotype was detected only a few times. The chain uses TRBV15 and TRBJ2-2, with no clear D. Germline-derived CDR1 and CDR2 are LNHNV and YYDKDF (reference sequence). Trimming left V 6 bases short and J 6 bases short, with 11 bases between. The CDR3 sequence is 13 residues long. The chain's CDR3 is CATSRPGPGELFF. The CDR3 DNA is TGTGCCACCAGTCGTCCGGGTCCCGGGGAGCTGTTTTTT.

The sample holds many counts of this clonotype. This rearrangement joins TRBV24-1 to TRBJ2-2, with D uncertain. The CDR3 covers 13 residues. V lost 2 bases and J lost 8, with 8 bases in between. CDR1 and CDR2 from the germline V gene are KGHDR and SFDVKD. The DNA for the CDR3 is TGTGCCACCAGTGATTACAGCGCTGGGGAGCTGTTTTTT. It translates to CATSDYSAGELFF.

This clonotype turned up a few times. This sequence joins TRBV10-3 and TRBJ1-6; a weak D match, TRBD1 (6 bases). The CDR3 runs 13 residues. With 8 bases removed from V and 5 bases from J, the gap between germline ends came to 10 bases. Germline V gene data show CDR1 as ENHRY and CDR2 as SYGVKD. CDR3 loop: CAIGDRNNSPLHF. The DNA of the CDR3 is TGTGCCATCGGAGACAGGAATAATTCACCCCTCCACTTT.

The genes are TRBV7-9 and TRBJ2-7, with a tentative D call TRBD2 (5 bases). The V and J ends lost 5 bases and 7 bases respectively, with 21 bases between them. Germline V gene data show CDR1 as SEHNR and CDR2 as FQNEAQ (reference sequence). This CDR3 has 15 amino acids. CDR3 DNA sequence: TGTGCCAGCAGCCCTCTCCTGGACGTCCGACTAGAGCAGTACTTC. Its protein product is CASSPLLDVRLEQYF.

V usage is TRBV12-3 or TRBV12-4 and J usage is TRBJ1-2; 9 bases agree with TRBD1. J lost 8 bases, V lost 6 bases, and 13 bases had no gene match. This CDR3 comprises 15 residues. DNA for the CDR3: TGTGCCAGCAGCTATTCCCGGACAGGGGCCCCGGGCTACACCTTC. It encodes CASSYSRTGAPGYTF.

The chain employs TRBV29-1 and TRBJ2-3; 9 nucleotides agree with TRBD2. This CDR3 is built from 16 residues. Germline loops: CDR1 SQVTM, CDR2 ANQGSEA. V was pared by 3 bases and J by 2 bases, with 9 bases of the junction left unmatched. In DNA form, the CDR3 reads TGCAGCGTTGACGGGGTAGCGGGGGCCCTCACAGATACGCAGTATTTT. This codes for CSVDGVAGALTDTQYF.

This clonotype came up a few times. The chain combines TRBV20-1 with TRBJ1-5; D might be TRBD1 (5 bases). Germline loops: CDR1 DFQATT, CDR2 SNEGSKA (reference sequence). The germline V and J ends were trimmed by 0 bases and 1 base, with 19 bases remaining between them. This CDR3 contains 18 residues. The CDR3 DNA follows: TGCAGTGCTAGAGAATTCACCGGGACTTTTTTGAGCAATCAGCCCCAGCATTTT. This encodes CSAREFTGTFLSNQPQHF.

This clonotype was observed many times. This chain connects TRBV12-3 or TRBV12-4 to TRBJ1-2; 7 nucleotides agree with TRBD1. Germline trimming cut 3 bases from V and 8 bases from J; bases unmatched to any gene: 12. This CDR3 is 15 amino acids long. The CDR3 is CASSLGQPSTGGYTF. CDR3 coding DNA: TGTGCCAGCAGTTTGGGACAGCCATCAACCGGGGGCTACACCTTC.

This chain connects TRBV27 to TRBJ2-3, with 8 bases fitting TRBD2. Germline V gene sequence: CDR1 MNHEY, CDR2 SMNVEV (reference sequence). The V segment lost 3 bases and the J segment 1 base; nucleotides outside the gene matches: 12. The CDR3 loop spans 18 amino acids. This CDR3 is CASSLRSTGTRRTDTQYF. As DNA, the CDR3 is TGTGCCAGCAGTTTGCGGAGTACCGGGACTAGACGCACAGATACGCAGTATTTT.

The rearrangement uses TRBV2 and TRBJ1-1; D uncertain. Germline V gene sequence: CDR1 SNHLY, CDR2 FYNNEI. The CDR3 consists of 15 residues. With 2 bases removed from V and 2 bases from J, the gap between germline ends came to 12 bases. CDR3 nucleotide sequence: TGTGCCAGCAGTGAATTGGAGGGAGACAACACTGAAGCTTTCTTT. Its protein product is CASSELEGDNTEAFF.

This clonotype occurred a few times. The CDR3 reads CAISETGDGYTF. The CDR3 DNA is TGTGCCATCAGTGAGACAGGGGATGGCTACACCTTC. The chain joins TRBV10-3 to TRBJ1-2, with 7 bases lining up with TRBD1. The CDR3 sequence is 12 residues long. J lost 6 bases, V lost 2 bases, and 0 bases had no gene match. Germline CDR1 and CDR2: ENHRY and SYGVKD.

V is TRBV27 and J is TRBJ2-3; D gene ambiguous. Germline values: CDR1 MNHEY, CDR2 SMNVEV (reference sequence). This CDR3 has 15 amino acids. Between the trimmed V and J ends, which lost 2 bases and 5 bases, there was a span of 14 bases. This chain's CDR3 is CASSLIRTRGDTQYF. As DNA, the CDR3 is TGTGCCAGCAGTTTAATAAGGACCCGCGGAGATACGCAGTATTTT.

The CDR3: CSVERRGSMNTEAFF. The CDR3 bases are TGCAGCGTTGAAAGACGGGGAAGCATGAACACTGAAGCTTTCTTT. The chain is built from TRBV29-1 and TRBJ1-1; D gene uncertain. V was clipped by 2 bases and J by 0 bases, with 13 bases between them. CDR3 length equals 15 residues. Germline values: CDR1 SQVTM, CDR2 ANQGSEA.

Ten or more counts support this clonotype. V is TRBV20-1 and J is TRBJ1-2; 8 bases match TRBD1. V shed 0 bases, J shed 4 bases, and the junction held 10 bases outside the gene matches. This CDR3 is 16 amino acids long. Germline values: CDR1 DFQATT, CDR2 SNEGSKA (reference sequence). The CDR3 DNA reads TGCAGTGCTAGAGATATATCAGGGGGCGGGAGCTATGGCTACACCTTC. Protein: CSARDISGGGSYGYTF.

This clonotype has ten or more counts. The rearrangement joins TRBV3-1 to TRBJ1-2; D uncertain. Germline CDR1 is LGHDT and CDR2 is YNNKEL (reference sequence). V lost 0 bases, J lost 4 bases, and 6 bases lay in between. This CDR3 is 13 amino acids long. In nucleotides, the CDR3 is TGTGCCAGCAGCCAAGAGTACCCCTATGGCTACACCTTC. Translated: CASSQEYPYGYTF.

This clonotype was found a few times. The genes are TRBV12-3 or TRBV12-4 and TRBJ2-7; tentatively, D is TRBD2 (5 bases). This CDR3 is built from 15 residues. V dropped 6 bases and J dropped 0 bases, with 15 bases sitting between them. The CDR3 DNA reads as TGTGCCAGCAGCCAGCGGACGGCGAGCTCCTACGAGCAGTACTTC. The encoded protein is CASSQRTASSYEQYF.

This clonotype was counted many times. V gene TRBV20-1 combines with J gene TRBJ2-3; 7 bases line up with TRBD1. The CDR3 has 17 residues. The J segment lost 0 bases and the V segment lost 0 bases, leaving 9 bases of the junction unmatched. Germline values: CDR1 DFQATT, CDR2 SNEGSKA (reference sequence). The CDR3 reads CSAREDRVEFSTDTQYF. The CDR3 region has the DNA TGCAGTGCTAGAGAAGACAGGGTGGAATTTAGCACAGATACGCAGTATTTT.

The chain's CDR3 is CSGGRSTDTQYF. As DNA, the CDR3 is TGCAGTGGGGGCAGAAGCACAGATACGCAGTATTTT. V gene TRBV20-1 combines with J gene TRBJ2-3, with D possibly being TRBD1 (5 bases). V dropped 7 bases and J dropped 0 bases, with 8 bases sitting between them. The V gene's germline CDR1 is DFQATT and CDR2 SNEGSKA (reference sequence). This CDR3 comprises 12 residues.

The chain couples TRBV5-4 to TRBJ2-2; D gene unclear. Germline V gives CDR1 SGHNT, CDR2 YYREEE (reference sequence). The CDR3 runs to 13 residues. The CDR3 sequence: CGLREANTGELFF. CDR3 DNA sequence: TGTGGTCTACGAGAGGCGAACACCGGGGAGCTGTTTTTT.

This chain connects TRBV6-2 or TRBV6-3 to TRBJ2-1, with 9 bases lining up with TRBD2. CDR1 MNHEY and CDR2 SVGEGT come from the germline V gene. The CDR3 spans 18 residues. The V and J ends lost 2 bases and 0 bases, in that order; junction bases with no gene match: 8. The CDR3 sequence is CASSYAQGRGGSYNEQFF. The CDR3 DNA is TGTGCCAGCAGTTACGCCCAGGGGCGGGGGGGCTCCTACAATGAGCAGTTCTTC.

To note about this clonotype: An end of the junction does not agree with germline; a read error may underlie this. CDR3: CASSPGPAWMDEKLFF. CDR3 DNA: TGTGCCAGCAGCCCTGGACCGGCTTGGATGGATGAAAAACTGTTTTTT. The gene calls are TRBV5-1 and TRBJ1-4, with unresolved D. The CDR3 is 16 amino acids. Germline V gene data show CDR1 as SGHRS and CDR2 as YFSETQ.

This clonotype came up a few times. As DNA, the CDR3 is TGTGCCACCAGCAGTGGGGAAGGGTGGGACTATGGCTACACCTTC. Its translation is CATSSGEGWDYGYTF. This rearrangement joins TRBV15 to TRBJ1-2; D gene unclear. This CDR3 is built from 15 residues. The germline CDR1 and CDR2 sequences are LNHNV and YYDKDF (reference sequence). V lost 3 bases and J 3 bases, leaving 14 bases between the germline ends.

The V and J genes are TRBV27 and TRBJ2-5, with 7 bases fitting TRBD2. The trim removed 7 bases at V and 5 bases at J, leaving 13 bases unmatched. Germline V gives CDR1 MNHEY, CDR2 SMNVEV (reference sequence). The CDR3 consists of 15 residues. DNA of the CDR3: TGTGCCAGCATCTACCCCGCGGCGGGGGTGGAGACCCAGTACTTC. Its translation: CASIYPAAGVETQYF.